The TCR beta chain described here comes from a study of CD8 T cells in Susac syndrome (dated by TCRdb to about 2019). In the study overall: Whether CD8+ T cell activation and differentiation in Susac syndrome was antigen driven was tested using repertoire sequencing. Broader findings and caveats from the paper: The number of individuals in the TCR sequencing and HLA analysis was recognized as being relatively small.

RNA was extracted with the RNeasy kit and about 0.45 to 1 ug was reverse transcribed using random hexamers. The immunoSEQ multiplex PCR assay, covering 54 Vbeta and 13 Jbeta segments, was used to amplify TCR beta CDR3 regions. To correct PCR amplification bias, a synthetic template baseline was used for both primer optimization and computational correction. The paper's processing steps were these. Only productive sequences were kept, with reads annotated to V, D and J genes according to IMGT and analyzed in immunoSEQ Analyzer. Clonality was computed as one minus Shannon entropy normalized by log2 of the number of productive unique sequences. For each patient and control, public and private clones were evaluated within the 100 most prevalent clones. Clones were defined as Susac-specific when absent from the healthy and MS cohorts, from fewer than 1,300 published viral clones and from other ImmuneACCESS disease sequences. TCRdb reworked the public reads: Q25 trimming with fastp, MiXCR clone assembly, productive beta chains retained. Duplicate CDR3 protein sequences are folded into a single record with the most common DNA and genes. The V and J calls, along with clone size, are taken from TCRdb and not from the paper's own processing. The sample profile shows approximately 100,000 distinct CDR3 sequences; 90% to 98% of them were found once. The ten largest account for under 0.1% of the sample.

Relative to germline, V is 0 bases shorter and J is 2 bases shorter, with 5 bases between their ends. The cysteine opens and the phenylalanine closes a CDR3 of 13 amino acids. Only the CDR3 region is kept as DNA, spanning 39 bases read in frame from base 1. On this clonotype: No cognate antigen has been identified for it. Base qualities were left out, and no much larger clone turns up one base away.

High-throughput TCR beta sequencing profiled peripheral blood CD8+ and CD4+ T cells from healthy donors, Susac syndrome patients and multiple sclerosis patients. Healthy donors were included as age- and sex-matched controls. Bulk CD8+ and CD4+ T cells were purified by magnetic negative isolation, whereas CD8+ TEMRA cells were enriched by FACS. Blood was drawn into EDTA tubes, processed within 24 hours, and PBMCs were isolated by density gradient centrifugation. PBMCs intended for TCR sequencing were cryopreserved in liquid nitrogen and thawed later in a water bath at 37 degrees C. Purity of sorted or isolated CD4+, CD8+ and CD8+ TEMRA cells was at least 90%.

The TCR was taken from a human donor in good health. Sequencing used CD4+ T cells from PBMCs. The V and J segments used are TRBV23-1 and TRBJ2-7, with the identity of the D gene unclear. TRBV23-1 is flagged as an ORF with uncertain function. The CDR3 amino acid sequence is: CASSQSGTYEQYF. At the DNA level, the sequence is TGCGCCAGCAGTCAATCGGGAACCTACGAGCAGTACTTC.